The 14 T cell receptor beta chains below come from one sample, sequenced in a study of T cell changes during pregnancy in multiple sclerosis. Some clones are missing from TCRdb's copy, which holds only in-frame ones; the method was immunoSEQ multiplex PCR. Of fewer than 50,000 clones detected, 94% appear once; the ten largest clones hold approximately 5.5%. The sequencing here drew on CD8+ T cells from peripheral blood mononuclear cells, taken before pregnancy. The receptors stem from a female donor with multiple sclerosis, enrolled in a pregnancy study.

This clone showed up just a few times. V is TRBV7-9 and J is TRBJ2-1; 11 bases map to TRBD2. The V and J ends lost 5 bases and 1 base, in that order; junction bases with no gene match: 7. This CDR3 region has 17 residues. Germline values: CDR1 SEHNR, CDR2 FQNEAQ (reference sequence). CDR3 in amino acids: CASSPKRLAGSYNEQFF. CDR3 sequence (DNA): TGTGCCAGCAGCCCAAAAAGACTAGCGGGGTCCTACAATGAGCAGTTCTTC.

The V gene is TRBV6-1, the J gene TRBJ2-5, with TRBD1 matching over 7 bases. The CDR3 is 16 residues long. The junction had 6 bases not matched to a gene; V was cut back by 1 base and J by 1 base. CDR1 MNHNS and CDR2 SASEGT come from the germline V gene. The CDR3 loop reads CASSEVEGAPQETQYF. The CDR3 coding sequence is TGTGCCAGCAGTGAAGTTGAGGGGGCGCCCCAAGAGACCCAGTACTTC.

This clone was seen once. The gene calls are TRBV11-2 and TRBJ1-1; TRBD1 matches at 7 bases. The CDR3 is 14 amino acids. Germline V CDR1 and CDR2: SGHAT, FQNNGV. Losses at the gene ends were 5 bases for V and 5 bases for J; bases not matched to a gene: 8. The CDR3, as DNA: TGTGCCAGCAGCGAAACGACAGGGCATACTGAAGCTTTCTTT. This sequence encodes CASSETTGHTEAFF.

The rearrangement joins TRBV7-9 to TRBJ2-2; D is unclear. From germline, CDR1 is SEHNR and CDR2 FQNEAQ (reference sequence). Trimming cost V 8 bases and J 2 bases, with 9 bases left between them. This CDR3 has 13 residues. In DNA, the CDR3 is TGTGCCAGCGCAGAAATAAACACCGGGGAGCTGTTTTTT. As protein: CASAEINTGELFF.

CDR3 nucleotides: TGTGCCACCCTGGGGTCAGGGGGCAGAACCGGCTATGGCTACACCTTC. This translates into CATLGSGGRTGYGYTF. The rearrangement uses TRBV2 and TRBJ1-2; 8 bases match TRBD1. CDR3 length: 16 amino acids. Per germline, CDR1 SNHLY and CDR2 FYNNEI. V gave up 10 bases and J gave up 4 bases; unmatched junction bases: 17. Looking up the rest from reference TRBV2 and TRBJ1-2 gives the full variable domain: EPEVTQTPSHQVTQMGQEVILRCVPISNHLYFYWYRQILGQKVEFLVSFYNNEISEKSEIFDDQFSVERPDGSNFTLKIRSTKLEDSAMYFCATLGSGGRTGYGYTFGSGTRLTVV.

This chain connects TRBV29-1 to TRBJ2-1; perhaps TRBD2 as D (7 bases). CDR3 length equals 16 residues. The germline V and J ends were trimmed by 6 bases and 6 bases, with 24 bases remaining between them. Germline V gene data show CDR1 as SQVTM and CDR2 as ANQGSEA. The CDR3 spells CSVWGGPQLRFNEQFF. The CDR3 DNA reads TGCAGCGTGTGGGGGGGGCCCCAGTTAAGATTCAATGAGCAGTTCTTC.

The J gene is TRBJ2-1, the V gene TRBV29-1; 7 bases agree with TRBD1. V shed 0 bases and J 8 bases; nucleotides not matched to a gene: 1. Germline CDR1 is SQVTM and CDR2 is ANQGSEA. CDR3 length: 12 amino acids. CDR3: CSVEDRGYEQFF. DNA for the CDR3: TGCAGCGTTGAAGACAGGGGGTATGAGCAGTTCTTC.

This chain links TRBV5-6 with TRBJ2-1; 9 bases fit TRBD2. CDR1 is SGHDT and CDR2 is YYEEEE in the germline V gene. Germline trimming cut 0 bases from V and 8 bases from J; bases unmatched to any gene: 6. The CDR3 length is 15 residues. The CDR3 loop reads CASSLGGRALDEQFF. The CDR3 nucleotides read TGTGCCAGCAGCTTGGGCGGGAGGGCCCTCGATGAGCAGTTCTTC.

The rearrangement joins TRBV27 to TRBJ2-7; 8 bases are a match to TRBD2. The CDR3 has 15 amino acids. Trimming took 5 bases from V and 3 from J; bases not matched to a gene: 9. Germline V CDR1 and CDR2: MNHEY, SMNVEV (reference sequence). The CDR3 protein is CASSPVGGGYYEQYF. The CDR3 DNA reads as TGTGCCAGCAGTCCTGTCGGGGGGGGCTACTACGAGCAGTACTTC.

The chain couples TRBV27 to TRBJ2-7; weak D call: TRBD2 (6 bases). The germline CDR1 and CDR2 sequences are MNHEY and SMNVEV (reference sequence). This CDR3 has 11 residues. With 5 bases removed from V and 7 bases from J, the gap between germline ends came to 9 bases. CDR3 sequence: CASSPGREQYF. The CDR3, as DNA: TGTGCCAGCAGTCCCGGGAGAGAGCAGTACTTC.

The V call is TRBV27, the J call TRBJ2-3; 10 bases are shared with TRBD2. From germline, CDR1 is MNHEY and CDR2 SMNVEV (reference sequence). This CDR3 region has 14 residues. V was clipped by 5 bases and J by 7 bases; unmatched bases: 6. The chain's CDR3 is CASSPLAGVNTQYF. The CDR3 bases are TGTGCCAGCAGTCCGCTAGCGGGAGTGAATACGCAGTATTTT.

The J gene is TRBJ2-7, the V gene TRBV4-2, with 11 positions matching TRBD1. The CDR3 extends over 16 amino acids. The V gene's germline CDR1 is LGHNA and CDR2 YNFKEQ. Unmatched junction bases numbered 1, after V lost 0 bases and J lost 0 bases. CDR3 residues: CASSQDGTGGSYEQYF. CDR3 DNA sequence: TGTGCCAGCAGCCAAGATGGGACAGGGGGCTCCTACGAGCAGTACTTC.

This clone was observed a single time. This sample includes further DNA sequences coding for the same CDR3. The chain has TRBV19 and TRBJ1-1, with D maybe TRBD1 (5 bases). This CDR3 has 14 amino acids. CDR1 is LNHDA and CDR2 is SQIVND in the germline V gene (reference sequence). The V end lost 3 bases, the J end lost 5 bases, and 13 bases lay between the germline ends. The CDR3 DNA is TGTGCCAGTAGTATCGGAGGGGCGAGGACTGAAGCTTTCTTT. Encoded protein: CASSIGGARTEAFF. The complete variable domain, with remaining parts taken from reference TRBV19 and TRBJ1-1, reads DGGITQSPKYLFRKEGQNVTLSCEQNLNHDAMYWYRQDPGQGLRLIYYSQIVNDFQKGDIAEGYSVSREKKESFPLTVTSAQKNPTAFYLCASSIGGARTEAFFGQGTRLTVV.

The gene calls are TRBV28 and TRBJ1-5; 10 bases align to TRBD1. The V gene end was trimmed by 4 bases and the J gene end by 7 bases; junction bases not matched to a gene: 13. The CDR3 extends over 17 amino acids. Germline V gives CDR1 MDHEN, CDR2 SYDVKM. CDR3 coding DNA: TGTGCCAGCAGTTCCAATCGAGACAGGGGGCGGAGGCAGCCCCAGCATTTT. Its protein product is CASSSNRDRGRRQPQHF.